This T cell receptor (beta chain) came from a study of control samples from healthy donors and cancer patients (dated by TCRdb to the early 2020s). A single count supports this clone. Its antigen is currently not known. No per-base quality is available; no much larger clone lies one base away. CDR1 and CDR2 are drawn from the germline V gene (reference sequence): DFQATT, SNEGSKA. Trimming takes 2 bases from V and 7 bases from J, and the germline ends sit 6 bases apart. Spanning cysteine to phenylalanine, the CDR3 consists of 11 amino acids. Just CDR3 DNA is preserved here, 33 bases in frame from base 1. Library generation was performed with the immunoSEQ multiplex PCR assay. The table comes from immuneACCESS by way of TCRdb, which keeps in-frame sequences with V and J called. Part of the clones is missing from these tables; in studies checked, under half for an unresolved V gene and the rest for unknown reasons. The sample yields approximately 40,000 clones; 92% were counted once. The ten top clones hold around 4% of the sample.

The sequencing sample was made of blood. The sequence was collected from a woman in her 50s in good health. The chain couples TRBV20-1 to TRBJ2-1; no D gene call is confident. The DNA sequence reads TGCAGTGCTAGACTGGTAAATGAGCAGTTCTTC. Its protein reads: CSARLVNEQFF.